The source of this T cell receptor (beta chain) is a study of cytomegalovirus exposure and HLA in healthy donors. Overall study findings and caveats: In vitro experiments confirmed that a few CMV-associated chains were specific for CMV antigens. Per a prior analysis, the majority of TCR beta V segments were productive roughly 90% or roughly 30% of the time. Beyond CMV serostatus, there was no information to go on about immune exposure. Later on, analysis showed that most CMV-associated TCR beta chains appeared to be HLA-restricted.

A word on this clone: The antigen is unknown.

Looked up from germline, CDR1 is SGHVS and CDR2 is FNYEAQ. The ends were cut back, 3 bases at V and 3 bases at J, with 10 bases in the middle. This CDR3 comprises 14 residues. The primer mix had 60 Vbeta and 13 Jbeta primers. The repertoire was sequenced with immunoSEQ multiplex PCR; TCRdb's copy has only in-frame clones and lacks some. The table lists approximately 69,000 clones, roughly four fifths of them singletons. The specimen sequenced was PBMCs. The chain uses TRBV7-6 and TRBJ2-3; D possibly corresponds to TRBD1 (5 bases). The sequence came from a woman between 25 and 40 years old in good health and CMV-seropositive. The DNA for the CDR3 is TGTGCCAGCAGCTTCCAGGGAACGACAGATACGCAGTATTTT. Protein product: CASSFQGTTDTQYF.